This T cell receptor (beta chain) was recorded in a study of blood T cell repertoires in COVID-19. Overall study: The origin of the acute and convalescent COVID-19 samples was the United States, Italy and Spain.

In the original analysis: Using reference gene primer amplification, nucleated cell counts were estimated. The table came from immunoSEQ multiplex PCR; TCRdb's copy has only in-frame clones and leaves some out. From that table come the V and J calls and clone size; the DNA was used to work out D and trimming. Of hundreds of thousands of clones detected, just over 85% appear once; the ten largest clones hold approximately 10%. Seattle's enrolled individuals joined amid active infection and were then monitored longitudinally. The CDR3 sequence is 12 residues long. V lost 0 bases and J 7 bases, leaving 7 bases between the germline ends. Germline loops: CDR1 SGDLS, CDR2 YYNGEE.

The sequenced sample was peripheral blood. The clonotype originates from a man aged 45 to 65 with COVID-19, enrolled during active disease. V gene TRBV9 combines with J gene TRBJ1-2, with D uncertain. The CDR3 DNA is TGTGCCAGCAGCGTAGAAAGCGGTGGCTACACCTTC. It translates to CASSVESGGYTF. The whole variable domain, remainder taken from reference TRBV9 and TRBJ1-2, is DSGVTQTPKHLITATGQRVTLRCSPRSGDLSVYWYQQSLDQGLQFLIQYYNGEERAKGNILERFSAQQFPDLHSELNLSSLELGDSALYFCASSVESGGYTFGSGTRLTVV.